Each of the 11 T cell receptor beta chains below was sequenced from the same sample in a study of cytomegalovirus exposure and HLA in healthy donors. Produced via immunoSEQ multiplex PCR; TCRdb's table is partial and in-frame only. The table has some 60,000 clones, about 96% seen once. The sample taken for sequencing was PBMCs. The origin of the receptors is a man between 18 and 35 years old in good health and CMV-seronegative.

This clone was counted once. V gene TRBV6-1 combines with J gene TRBJ2-3, with D possibly TRBD1 on 6 matching bases. Germline V gene lookup returns CDR1 MNHNS and CDR2 SASEGT. The CDR3 runs to 15 residues. Trimming removed 1 base at V and 0 bases at J, with 8 bases between. CDR3 sequence reads: CASSEGTVSTDTQYF. DNA of the CDR3: TGTGCCAGCAGTGAAGGGACAGTGAGCACAGATACGCAGTATTTT.

This chain connects TRBV5-1 to TRBJ1-3, with a tentative D call TRBD1 (6 bases). The V end was cut by 4 bases, the J end by 4 bases, with 15 bases between. Germline values: CDR1 SGHRS, CDR2 YFSETQ. This CDR3 contains 15 residues. CDR3 sequence reads: CASSERTVAGNTIYF. In DNA, the CDR3 is TGCGCCAGCAGCGAAAGGACAGTGGCGGGAAACACCATATATTTT.

The rearrangement links TRBV9 to TRBJ2-1, with TRBD2 matching 8 bases. The CDR3 sequence is 14 residues long. From germline, CDR1 is SGDLS and CDR2 YYNGEE. The V segment lost 4 bases and the J segment 8 bases; nucleotides outside the gene matches: 8. The DNA of the CDR3 is TGTGCCAGCAGCCCTAGCGGGCAGTCCGATGAGCAGTTCTTC. Its translation is CASSPSGQSDEQFF.

This clone appeared a few times. J is TRBJ1-2 and V is TRBV11-2; unclear D gene. V dropped 0 bases and J dropped 4 bases, with 12 bases sitting between them. Germline lookup yields CDR1 SGHAT and CDR2 FQNNGV. The CDR3 contains 15 residues. CDR3 nucleotides: TGTGCCAGCAGCTTAGACTACCAGCGGGGCTATGGCTACACCTTC. It codes for CASSLDYQRGYGYTF.

This clone was counted a few times. This chain links TRBV10-3 with TRBJ2-1; 10 positions agree with TRBD2. CDR1 ENHRY and CDR2 SYGVKD come from the germline V gene. The CDR3 is 15 residues long. V was clipped by 8 bases and J by 8 bases; unmatched bases: 12. This CDR3 reads CAIRPAGGNMDEQFF. DNA of the CDR3: TGTGCCATCCGGCCAGCGGGAGGGAATATGGATGAGCAGTTCTTC.

The chain links TRBV5-1 to TRBJ2-1; 11 nucleotides line up with TRBD2. V dropped 3 bases and J dropped 0; count of bases not matched to a gene: 5. CDR1 is SGHRS and CDR2 is YFSETQ in the germline V gene. The CDR3 is 17 residues long. The CDR3 DNA reads TGCGCCAGCAGCTATCTAGCGGGAGGTTCCTCCTACAATGAGCAGTTCTTC. Translation gives CASSYLAGGSSYNEQFF.

The J gene is TRBJ2-3, the V gene TRBV5-4; the match to TRBD2 covers 8 bases. J lost 5 bases, V lost 3 bases, and 8 bases had no gene match. This CDR3 is built from 15 residues. The germline gives CDR1 SGHNT, CDR2 YYREEE (reference sequence). The CDR3 DNA reads as TGTGCCAGCAGCTCCCAGCGGGAGTCGATAGATACGCAGTATTTT. It codes for CASSSQRESIDTQYF. The full variable domain, in which reference TRBV5-4 and TRBJ2-3 provide the parts outside the CDR3, is ETGVTQSPTHLIKTRGQQVTLRCSSQSGHNTVSWYQQALGQGPQFIFQYYREEENGRGNFPPRFSGLQFPNYSSELNVNALELDDSALYLCASSSQRESIDTQYFGPGTRLTVL.

The genes are TRBV11-2 and TRBJ2-1; 10 nucleotides match TRBD2. This CDR3 is 19 amino acids long. Looked up from germline, CDR1 is SGHAT and CDR2 is FQNNGV. The J segment lost 0 bases and the V segment lost 1 base, leaving 9 bases of the junction unmatched. The CDR3, as DNA: TGTGCCAGCAGCTTAGTTGTGTCTAGCGGGAGTACCTCCTACAATGAGCAGTTCTTC. Translation gives CASSLVVSSGSTSYNEQFF. The full variable domain, completed using reference TRBV11-2 and TRBJ2-1, is EAGVAQSPRYKIIEKRQSVAFWCNPISGHATLYWYQQILGQGPKLLIQFQNNGVVDDSQLPKDRFSAERLKGVDSTLKIQPAKLEDSAVYLCASSLVVSSGSTSYNEQFFGPGTRLTVL.

CDR3 sequence: CASSPRGDRGKLFF. DNA of the CDR3: TGTGCCAGCAGCCCAAGGGGGGACAGGGGAAAACTGTTTTTT. The rearrangement joins TRBV7-6 to TRBJ1-4; 10 bases align to TRBD1. The CDR3 totals 14 residues. V dropped 5 bases and J dropped 10; count of bases not matched to a gene: 7. Looked up from germline, CDR1 is SGHVS and CDR2 is FNYEAQ.

This sequence joins TRBV29-1 and TRBJ1-2, with 9 bases identical to TRBD1. The germline gives CDR1 SQVTM, CDR2 ANQGSEA. There are 14 residues in the CDR3. V was pared by 4 bases and J by 4 bases, with 7 bases of the junction left unmatched. CDR3 amino acids: CSVGDRGTRYGYTF. CDR3 in DNA: TGCAGCGTTGGAGACAGGGGGACTCGCTATGGCTACACCTTC.

The CDR3 loop is CAWDRGHSYEQYF. Here the CDR3 DNA reads TGTGCCTGGGACAGGGGGCACTCCTACGAGCAGTACTTC. This chain connects TRBV30 to TRBJ2-7; 10 positions match TRBD1. CDR3 size: 13 residues. CDR1 and CDR2 (germline): GTSNPN, SVGIG (reference sequence). V shed 5 bases and J 0 bases; nucleotides not matched to a gene: 1.